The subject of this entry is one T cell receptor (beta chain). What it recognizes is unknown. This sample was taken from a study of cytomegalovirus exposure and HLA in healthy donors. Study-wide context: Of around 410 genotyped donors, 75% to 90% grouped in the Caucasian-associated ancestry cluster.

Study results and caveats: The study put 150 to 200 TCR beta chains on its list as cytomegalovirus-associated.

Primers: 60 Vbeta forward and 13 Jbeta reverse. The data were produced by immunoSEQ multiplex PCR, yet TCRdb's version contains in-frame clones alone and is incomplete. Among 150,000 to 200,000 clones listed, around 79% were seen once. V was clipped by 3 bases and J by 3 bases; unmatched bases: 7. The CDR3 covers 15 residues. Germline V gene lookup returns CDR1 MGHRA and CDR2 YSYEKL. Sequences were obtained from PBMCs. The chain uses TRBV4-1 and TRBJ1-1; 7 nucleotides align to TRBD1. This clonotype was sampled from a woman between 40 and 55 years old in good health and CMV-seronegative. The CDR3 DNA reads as TGCGCCAGCAGCCAGGCAGGGGGTGTATACACTGAAGCTTTCTTT. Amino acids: CASSQAGGVYTEAFF.